A single sample is the source of the 27 T cell receptor beta chains below, sequenced in a study of T cell responses to AZD1222 COVID-19 vaccine. Data came from immunoSEQ multiplex PCR; TCRdb stores just in-frame clones and leaves some out. The repertoire consists of 120,000 or so clones, with around 90% occurring once and the leading ten covering roughly 3.2%. Sequenced material: peripheral blood, taken on day 0 of AZD1222 vaccination. These receptors originate from an adult in good health.

This chain links TRBV11-3 with TRBJ2-6; 7 positions match TRBD1. In germline, CDR1 is SGHNT, CDR2 YENEEA. The CDR3 consists of 15 residues. Losses at the gene ends were 8 bases for V and 0 bases for J; bases not matched to a gene: 4. CDR3 amino acids: CASPGQDSGANVLTF. The CDR3, as DNA: TGTGCCAGCCCCGGACAGGACTCTGGGGCCAACGTCCTGACTTTC.

The rearrangement uses TRBV5-1 and TRBJ1-2; no clear D. This CDR3 is built from 14 residues. With 4 bases removed from V and 0 bases from J, the gap between germline ends came to 10 bases. CDR1 and CDR2 (germline): SGHRS, YFSETQ. CDR3 region: CASSPESANYGYTF. The CDR3 DNA reads as TGCGCCAGCAGCCCCGAGTCCGCTAACTATGGCTACACCTTC.

This clone was recorded only once. J is TRBJ2-7 and V is TRBV3-1 (or the pseudogene TRBV3-2); TRBD2 matches at 8 bases. This CDR3 contains 15 residues. Germline CDR1 reads LGHDT; CDR2 reads YNNKEL (reference sequence). The J segment lost 7 bases and the V segment lost 4 bases, leaving 12 bases of the junction unmatched. In nucleotides, the CDR3 is TGTGCCAGCAGCCTCCTAAACGGGAGGGCCCGGGAGCAGTACTTC. Translated: CASSLLNGRAREQYF.

This chain connects TRBV5-1 to TRBJ1-1, with 7 bases aligning to TRBD1. The CDR3 sequence is 15 residues long. Looked up from germline, CDR1 is SGHRS and CDR2 is YFSETQ. V shed 4 bases, J shed 2 bases, and the junction held 8 bases outside the gene matches. The CDR3 DNA follows: TGCGCCAGCAGCCTAAACAGGGGAGTCAACACTGAAGCTTTCTTT. Translation gives CASSLNRGVNTEAFF. The entire variable domain, with the rest obtained from reference TRBV5-1 and TRBJ1-1, is as follows: KAGVTQTPRYLIKTRGQQVTLSCSPISGHRSVSWYQQTPGQGLQFLFEYFSETQRNKGNFPGRFSGRQFSNSRSEMNVSTLELGDSALYLCASSLNRGVNTEAFFGQGTRLTVV.

This clone was detected only a few times. The rearrangement links TRBV12-3 or TRBV12-4 to TRBJ1-5; a possible D gene is TRBD1 (6 bases). This CDR3 comprises 11 residues. Trimming removed 2 bases from V and 14 bases from J, with 10 bases in between. CDR3 nucleotide sequence: TGTGCCAGCAGTTTAAGGTGGGACAAGCATTTT. The encoded protein is CASSLRWDKHF.

The rearrangement links TRBV19 to TRBJ2-7, with TRBD1 identical over 9 bases. CDR1 and CDR2 from the germline V gene are LNHDA and SQIVND (reference sequence). J was trimmed by 2 bases and V by 3 bases; bases with no gene match: 8. The CDR3 sequence is 16 residues long. The CDR3 DNA follows: TGTGCCAGTAGTATTTCCGCCGGGACAGGGACCTACGAGCAGTACTTC. Translating gives CASSISAGTGTYEQYF.

The chain is built from TRBV5-4 and TRBJ2-7; tentatively, D is TRBD2 (6 bases). Trimming removed 4 bases from V and 2 bases from J, with 13 bases in between. The germline gives CDR1 SGHNT, CDR2 YYREEE (reference sequence). The CDR3 contains 14 residues. The CDR3 is CASSLGGGTYEQYF. CDR3 DNA sequence: TGTGCCAGCAGCCTGGGAGGTGGGACCTACGAGCAGTACTTC.

The CDR3 DNA is TGTGCCAGCAGTGAAGAGGTAGTACAGTACTTC. Residues: CASSEEVVQYF. V gene TRBV6-1 combines with J gene TRBJ2-7; D is unclear. This CDR3 is 11 amino acids long. Trimming took 1 base from V and 10 from J, leaving 8 bases between them. Germline CDR1 reads MNHNS; CDR2 reads SASEGT.

Comment on this clone: The same CDR3 also results from other DNA sequences found in this sample. This sequence joins TRBV27 and TRBJ1-2; 9 nucleotides match TRBD1. The CDR3 runs to 13 residues. In germline, CDR1 is MNHEY, CDR2 SMNVEV (reference sequence). The V gene end was trimmed by 3 bases and the J gene end by 5 bases; junction bases not matched to a gene: 1. CDR3 residues: CASSLGQGYGYTF. The CDR3 nucleotides read TGTGCCAGCAGTTTGGGACAGGGTTATGGCTACACCTTC.

This chain uses TRBV3-1 (or the pseudogene TRBV3-2) with TRBJ2-2; D remains unclear. Trimming shortened V by 1 base and J by 5 bases, and 8 bases separated the two germline ends. Germline V gene sequence: CDR1 LGHDT, CDR2 YNNKEL (reference sequence). The CDR3 runs 14 residues. The CDR3 protein is CASSQVLITGELFF. In DNA, the CDR3 is TGTGCCAGCAGCCAAGTATTAATAACCGGGGAGCTGTTTTTT.

The rearrangement uses TRBV9 and TRBJ1-4; weak D call: TRBD1 (5 bases). CDR1 and CDR2 (germline): SGDLS, YYNGEE. CDR3 length: 16 amino acids. V shed 4 bases and J shed 0 bases, with 13 bases lying between them. CDR3 region: CASSPGGGTTNEKLFF. The CDR3 region has the DNA TGTGCCAGCAGCCCCGGGGGGGGGACAACTAATGAAAAACTGTTTTTT. The complete variable domain, with remaining parts taken from reference TRBV9 and TRBJ1-4, reads DSGVTQTPKHLITATGQRVTLRCSPRSGDLSVYWYQQSLDQGLQFLIQYYNGEERAKGNILERFSAQQFPDLHSELNLSSLELGDSALYFCASSPGGGTTNEKLFFGSGTQLSVL.

Points on this clone: Other DNA sequences within the sample encode an identical CDR3. The chain employs TRBV20-1 and TRBJ2-7; D may be TRBD1 (5 bases). The V end was cut by 6 bases, the J end by 4 bases, with 10 bases between. This CDR3 comprises 11 residues. CDR1 and CDR2 from the germline V gene are DFQATT and SNEGSKA (reference sequence). In DNA, the CDR3 is TGCAGTGCCTCAAGGGGATACGAGCAGTACTTC. Its translation is CSASRGYEQYF.

This chain joins TRBV23-1 and TRBJ1-6; D unclear. TRBV23-1 is labeled an ORF, and its function is uncertain. V lost 4 bases to trimming and J lost 5 bases, with 15 bases between them. CDR3 length: 16 amino acids. The CDR3: CASSRLPGRHNSPLHF. In DNA, the CDR3 is TGCGCCAGCAGTCGCCTACCGGGCCGCCATAATTCACCCCTCCACTTT.

The chain joins TRBV11-3 to TRBJ1-1; D not resolved. Germline assignment: CDR1 SGHNT and CDR2 YENEEA. This CDR3 has 13 residues. V lost 1 base and J lost 5, with 8 bases in between. The CDR3 here is CASSLVLETEAFF. The DNA for the CDR3 is TGTGCCAGCAGCTTAGTGTTGGAGACTGAAGCTTTCTTT. The full variable domain, in which reference TRBV11-3 and TRBJ1-1 provide the parts outside the CDR3, is EAGVVQSPRYKIIEKKQPVAFWCNPISGHNTLYWYLQNLGQGPELLIRYENEEAVDDSQLPKDRFSAERLKGVDSTLKIQPAELGDSAVYLCASSLVLETEAFFGQGTRLTVV.

The chain is built from TRBV6-2 or TRBV6-3 and TRBJ1-5; D gene ambiguous. Per germline, CDR1 MNHEY and CDR2 SVGEGT. The CDR3 is 15 residues long. V lost 5 bases, J lost 1 base, and 12 bases lay in between. The CDR3 region is CASSPGARSNQPQHF. The CDR3, as DNA: TGTGCCAGCAGTCCGGGAGCTCGAAGCAATCAGCCCCAGCATTTT.

J is TRBJ1-1 and V is TRBV6-5, with unresolved D. Per the germline V gene, CDR1 is MNHEY and CDR2 is SVGAGI. The CDR3 sequence is 12 residues long. Trimming cost V 5 bases and J 2 bases, with 6 bases left between them. The CDR3 nucleotides read TGTGCCAGCAGTAGTCCCAACACTGAAGCTTTCTTT. Protein: CASSSPNTEAFF.

The genes are TRBV10-1 and TRBJ1-2; the D is unclear. Per the germline V gene, CDR1 is WNHNN and CDR2 is SYGVQD (reference sequence). This CDR3 is 14 amino acids long. The ends were cut back, 5 bases at V and 1 base at J, with 11 bases in the middle. The CDR3 sequence: CASSPPRSNYGYTF. CDR3 DNA: TGCGCCAGCAGTCCCCCGCGCAGTAACTATGGCTACACCTTC.

V is TRBV9 and J is TRBJ2-7, with D perhaps given as TRBD1 or TRBD2 (5 bases each). The CDR3 contains 13 residues. Trimming removed 4 bases at V and 4 bases at J, with 12 bases between. CDR1 is SGDLS and CDR2 is YYNGEE in the germline V gene. The CDR3 DNA is TGTGCCAGCAGCCCTGCAGAGGGGTACGAGCAGTACTTC. It specifies CASSPAEGYEQYF.

This clone was counted between two and nine times. J is TRBJ1-6 and V is TRBV21-1. TRBV21-1 is termed a pseudogene. The CDR3 totals 15 residues. This CDR3 reads CASSKFSDYNSPLHF. The CDR3 nucleotides are TGTGCCAGCAGCAAATTCAGCGACTATAATTCACCCCTCCACTTT.

The chain carries TRBV7-2 and TRBJ2-2, with unresolved D. V lost 5 bases and J 6 bases, leaving 22 bases between the germline ends. Looked up from germline, CDR1 is SGHTA and CDR2 is FQGNSA. The CDR3 loop spans 17 amino acids. This CDR3 is CASSPIFARSIPGELFF. In DNA form, the CDR3 reads TGTGCCAGCAGCCCCATTTTCGCGCGTTCGATCCCCGGGGAGCTGTTTTTT.

V is TRBV5-8 and J is TRBJ1-4; maybe TRBD1 (6 bases). The CDR3 is 17 amino acids. Germline V gene data show CDR1 as SGHTS and CDR2 as YDEGEE. Trimming removed 3 bases from V and 0 bases from J, with 15 bases in between. The CDR3 DNA sequence: TGTGCCAGCAGCTCGCGAGGGACACTTTCAACTAATGAAAAACTGTTTTTT. It codes for CASSSRGTLSTNEKLFF.

This chain joins TRBV23-1 and TRBJ1-4; D not certain. TRBV23-1 is an open reading frame, and its role is uncertain. There are 19 residues in the CDR3. V shed 0 bases and J shed 3 bases, with 20 bases lying between them. CDR3 in amino acids: CASSQSIQSRGVPNEKLFF. CDR3 nucleotide sequence: TGCGCCAGCAGTCAATCGATACAGTCCCGCGGGGTTCCTAATGAAAAACTGTTTTTT.

The rearrangement links TRBV5-8 to TRBJ1-5; 10 bases are a match to TRBD1. Germline V gene sequence: CDR1 SGHTS, CDR2 YDEGEE. This CDR3 is 15 amino acids long. The junction had 5 bases not matched to a gene; V was cut back by 1 base and J by 7 bases. The CDR3 reads CASSLLTGGEQPQHF. The CDR3 DNA reads as TGTGCCAGCAGCTTGCTGACAGGGGGCGAGCAGCCCCAGCATTTT. The full variable domain, with the rest looked up from reference TRBV5-8 and TRBJ1-5, is EAGVTQSPTHLIKTRGQQATLRCSPISGHTSVYWYQQALGLGLQFLLWYDEGEERNRGNFPPRFSGRQFPNYSSELNVNALELEDSALYLCASSLLTGGEQPQHFGDGTRLSIL.

There are a few counts of this clone. The chain has TRBV13 and TRBJ2-7; no definite D call. Trimming took off 1 base at V and 3 bases at J, with 7 bases between the two ends. The germline V gene encodes CDR1 PRHDT and CDR2 FYEKMQ (reference sequence). The CDR3 totals 13 residues. CDR3 in amino acids: CASSLVANYEQYF. The CDR3 bases are TGTGCCAGCAGCTTAGTTGCAAACTACGAGCAGTACTTC.

The CDR3, as DNA: TGTGCCAGCAGCTTCGACAGGGCCCCATACAATGAGCAGTTCTTC. Protein: CASSFDRAPYNEQFF. The V call is TRBV11-3, the J call TRBJ2-1; 7 bases line up with TRBD1. In germline, CDR1 is SGHNT, CDR2 YENEEA. CDR3 size: 15 residues. The J segment lost 4 bases and the V segment lost 3 bases, leaving 6 bases of the junction unmatched.

The chain has TRBV5-1 and TRBJ1-4; the match to TRBD1 covers 10 bases. Losses at the gene ends were 4 bases for V and 7 bases for J; bases not matched to a gene: 7. The CDR3 spans 15 residues. Per the germline V gene, CDR1 is SGHRS and CDR2 is YFSETQ. CDR3 loop: CASSGETGGREKLFF. The CDR3, as DNA: TGCGCCAGCAGCGGGGAGACAGGGGGCCGTGAAAAACTGTTTTTT.

The CDR3 sequence is CASSYSTGWKKSPLHF. The CDR3, as DNA: TGTGCCAGCAGTTACTCGACCGGTTGGAAAAAATCACCCCTCCACTTT. This chain connects TRBV6-5 to TRBJ1-6; no firm D call. The CDR3 length is 16 residues. Germline V lookup: CDR1 MNHEY, CDR2 SVGAGI. The V and J ends lost 0 bases and 10 bases respectively, with 16 bases between them.